Below, one T cell receptor beta chain is given with its context. The CDR3 has 15 amino acids. Germline V gives CDR1 MGHRA, CDR2 YSYEKL. This record belongs to a study of control samples from healthy donors and cancer patients. The repertoire was sequenced with immunoSEQ multiplex PCR; TCRdb's copy has only in-frame clones and lacks some. The table has more than 95,000 clones, 87% seen once; the top ten hold around 2%. The TCR was taken from a man between 18 and 29 years old in good health. The sequenced sample consisted of blood. This chain links TRBV4-1 with TRBJ2-5; D gene unclear. The J call may be wrong; the DNA end is better matched by TRBJ2-7. The DNA for the CDR3 is TGCGCCAGCAGCCAAGAATTCCCATTGGGAACCGAGCAGTACTTC. This codes for CASSQEFPLGTEQYF.